These 15 T cell receptor beta chains were all obtained from the same sample, sequenced in a study of shared clonotypes between healthy human individuals. Positively selected for CCR7, the CD45RO-negative cells used as naive CD8 cells excluded terminally differentiated effector memory CD45RA+ cells. Clones were sequenced by immunoSEQ multiplex PCR, and TCRdb holds only the in-frame ones, with some missing. Altogether about 2,100,000 clones are present, approximately 94% being singletons, with the ten largest covering about 1.5%. The source material was naive CD8+ T cells from PBMCs. The origin of the receptors is a man younger than 30 in good health. Some clones in this sample may be carry-over from other donors' samples.

The rearrangement joins TRBV27 to TRBJ2-3; D is ambiguous. The ends were cut back, 5 bases at V and 7 bases at J, with 10 bases in the middle. This CDR3 comprises 12 residues. The germline gives CDR1 MNHEY, CDR2 SMNVEV (reference sequence). In DNA, the CDR3 is TGTGCCAGCAGTCTGGACCGCCATACGCAGTATTTT. It is translated as CASSLDRHTQYF.

This sequence joins TRBV29-1 and TRBJ1-2; TRBD1 agrees at 8 bases. The CDR3 extends over 14 amino acids. The V segment lost 4 bases and the J segment 2 bases; nucleotides outside the gene matches: 6. Germline V gene sequence: CDR1 SQVTM, CDR2 ANQGSEA. CDR3 nucleotides: TGCAGCGTTGTATGGGACAGGATAAACTATGGCTACACCTTC. Translation gives CSVVWDRINYGYTF. Full variable domain (outside the CDR3, taken from reference TRBV29-1 and TRBJ1-2): SAVISQKPSRDICQRGTSLTIQCQVDSQVTMMFWYRQQPGQSLTLIATANQGSEATYESGFVIDKFPISRPNLTFSTLTVSNMSPEDSSIYLCSVVWDRINYGYTFGSGTRLTVV.

V and J are TRBV7-3 and TRBJ1-1, with 10 bases aligning to TRBD1. With 4 bases clipped from V and 6 bases from J, the junction kept 5 bases outside the gene matches. In germline, CDR1 is SGHTA, CDR2 FQGTGA. CDR3 length: 14 residues. CDR3 in DNA: TGTGCCAGCAGCTCGACAGGGGGCGCGTCTGAAGCTTTCTTT. Residues: CASSSTGGASEAFF.

The CDR3 protein is CASSAGTAYEQYF. CDR3 sequence (DNA): TGTGCCAGCAGCGCGGGGACAGCCTACGAGCAGTACTTC. The V call is TRBV7-7, the J call TRBJ2-7, with a tentative D call TRBD1 (7 bases). This CDR3 spans 13 amino acids. From germline, CDR1 is SSHAT and CDR2 FNYEAQ (reference sequence). Between the trimmed V and J ends, which lost 5 bases and 2 bases, there was a span of 10 bases.

The V call is TRBV28, the J call TRBJ2-4, with 9 bases aligning to TRBD1. The CDR3 has 16 residues. Germline loops: CDR1 MDHEN, CDR2 SYDVKM. With V trimmed by 0 bases and J by 3 bases, 3 bases remained unmatched. DNA of the CDR3: TGTGCCAGCAGTTTATGGGACAGGGGAGGCAAAAACATTCAGTACTTC. It yields the protein CASSLWDRGGKNIQYF.

The count of this clone is one. The chain links TRBV19 to TRBJ1-5; 11 nucleotides agree with TRBD1. CDR1 and CDR2 (germline): LNHDA, SQIVND (reference sequence). Trimming at V came to 6 bases and at J to 12 bases, leaving 16 bases not matched to a gene. The CDR3 has 16 residues. CDR3 bases: TGTGCCAGTAGGACAAGAACCGGGACAGGGGGATTTAGCCAGCATTTT. Translating gives CASRTRTGTGGFSQHF.

This rearrangement joins TRBV11-2 to TRBJ2-3, with 8 positions matching TRBD2. The germline CDR1 and CDR2 sequences are SGHAT and FQNNGV. This CDR3 comprises 12 residues. Trimming took 5 bases from V and 9 from J; bases not matched to a gene: 4. CDR3 region: CASSPRGATQYF. CDR3 sequence (DNA): TGTGCCAGCAGCCCGCGGGGGGCCACGCAGTATTTT.

The V gene is TRBV27, the J gene TRBJ2-7; 7 positions agree with TRBD2. The length of the CDR3 is 17 residues. From germline, CDR1 is MNHEY and CDR2 SMNVEV (reference sequence). V gave up 4 bases and J gave up 2 bases; unmatched junction bases: 14. CDR3 amino acids: CASSSSTTSGIPYEQYF. The CDR3 DNA reads TGTGCCAGCAGTTCCTCCACGACCAGCGGGATACCCTACGAGCAGTACTTC.

This clone was counted a single time. The chain carries TRBV5-8 and TRBJ2-1; D is uncertain. The CDR3 has 13 amino acids. Germline V gene lookup returns CDR1 SGHTS and CDR2 YDEGEE. Deletions cut 2 bases from V and 5 bases from J, with 8 bases between. The CDR3 sequence: CASSFDNNNEQFF. The CDR3 region has the DNA TGTGCCAGCAGCTTTGACAACAACAATGAGCAGTTCTTC. Full variable domain (outside the CDR3, taken from reference TRBV5-8 and TRBJ2-1): EAGVTQSPTHLIKTRGQQATLRCSPISGHTSVYWYQQALGLGLQFLLWYDEGEERNRGNFPPRFSGRQFPNYSSELNVNALELEDSALYLCASSFDNNNEQFFGPGTRLTVL.

As regards this clone: Other DNA sequences in this specimen translate into the identical CDR3. The chain recombines TRBV28 with TRBJ2-3; D is unclear. The CDR3 is made up of 13 amino acids. Looked up from germline, CDR1 is MDHEN and CDR2 is SYDVKM. Trimming removed 2 bases from V and 1 base from J, with 4 bases in between. The CDR3 loop is CASSLRGTDTQYF. As DNA, the CDR3 is TGTGCCAGCAGTTTAAGGGGCACAGATACGCAGTATTTT.

Concerning this clone itself: The same CDR3 also results from other DNA sequences found in this sample. This chain uses TRBV7-2 with TRBJ2-3, with 9 bases aligning to TRBD2. Germline V gives CDR1 SGHTA, CDR2 FQGNSA. V shed 1 base, J shed 1 base, and the junction held 0 bases outside the gene matches. This CDR3 has 15 amino acids. The CDR3 DNA is TGTGCCAGCAGCTTAGGGACTAGCGGCACAGATACGCAGTATTTT. It is translated as CASSLGTSGTDTQYF.

The chain joins TRBV9 to TRBJ2-3; 8 nucleotides align to TRBD2. This CDR3 region has 15 residues. The trim removed 4 bases at V and 2 bases at J, leaving 6 bases unmatched. In germline, CDR1 is SGDLS, CDR2 YYNGEE. CDR3 in DNA: TGTGCCAGCAGCTCCGGGACTAGACTCACAGATACGCAGTATTTT. Residues: CASSSGTRLTDTQYF.

This chain joins TRBV19 and TRBJ1-2; the match to TRBD1 covers 8 bases. V shed 4 bases and J 2 bases; nucleotides not matched to a gene: 3. CDR1 is LNHDA and CDR2 is SQIVND in the germline V gene (reference sequence). The CDR3 is made up of 14 amino acids. DNA for the CDR3: TGTGCCAGTAGTAACCAGGGGGCGAACTATGGCTACACCTTC. It codes for CASSNQGANYGYTF.

The chain combines TRBV6-5 with TRBJ2-1, with 7 bases lining up with TRBD2. Germline loops: CDR1 MNHEY, CDR2 SVGAGI. CDR3 size: 15 residues. Unmatched junction bases numbered 9, after V lost 4 bases and J lost 6 bases. The CDR3: CASSFLRGSRNEQFF. The DNA of the CDR3 is TGTGCCAGCAGTTTCTTGCGCGGGAGCCGCAATGAGCAGTTCTTC.

V gene TRBV5-4 combines with J gene TRBJ2-7; D might be TRBD1 or TRBD2, each matching 5 bases. The germline V gene encodes CDR1 SGHNT and CDR2 YYREEE (reference sequence). The CDR3 is 12 amino acids. V lost 4 bases and J lost 6, with 11 bases in between. In DNA form, the CDR3 reads TGTGCCAGCAGCCCCCCCGGGGCCGAGCAGTACTTC. Translated, it gives CASSPPGAEQYF.